This T cell receptor (beta chain) stems from a study of CD8 T cells in ankylosing spondylitis. General study findings and limits: A CD8+ phenotype characterized the disease-linked clones, which were relatively rare in peripheral blood. Apparently characteristic of ankylosing spondylitis blood was a TCR beta motif (about eight highly homologous variants).

Trimming removed 5 bases from V and 3 bases from J, with 11 bases in between. Germline CDR1 and CDR2: SGHTA and FQGTGA. CDR3 length equals 14 residues. MiXCR was run by TCRdb on the 5' RACE reads, yielding one entry per CDR3 protein. The profile shows hundreds of thousands of distinct CDR3 sequences, about 15% of them singletons. A remark on this clonotype: Its antigen is currently unknown.

The chain joins TRBV7-3 to TRBJ2-1; D is tentatively TRBD1 or TRBD2 (5 bases each). Material: blood, either unsorted or a sorted T cell fraction (not recorded which). The clonotype comes from a male donor with ankylosing spondylitis. The CDR3 region has the DNA TGTGCCAGCAGCCAAGGGACCAGCTACAATGAGCAGTTCTTC. Amino acids: CASSQGTSYNEQFF.